This T cell receptor beta chain emerged from a study of shared clonotypes between healthy human individuals. Cells designated naive CD8 were CD45RO-negative and were positively selected for CCR7, with terminally differentiated effector memory CD45RA+ cells excluded. Within Nashville, Tennessee resided all donors, each a Caucasian adult. V was clipped by 7 bases and J by 8 bases, with 14 bases between them. Germline lookup yields CDR1 MNHNS and CDR2 SASEGT. This CDR3 spans 12 amino acids. As concerns this clone: The target antigen is unknown.

Broader study findings: Generation probability values for non-shared clonotypes were lower than those for clonotypes shared by all four donors. Investigators expected sequencing depth to affect clonotype sharing among donors.

The sorted-subset replicate PCRs were given about 210 ng DNA, which is 25,000 to 35,000 T cell genomes. Sequencing was performed with immunoSEQ multiplex PCR; in TCRdb, only in-frame clones are kept and a portion is missing. The table has roughly 2,000,000 clones, around 96% seen once. The V and J genes are TRBV6-1 and TRBJ2-5; D is undetermined. The TCR sequence derives from a man in his late teens or twenties in good health. What was sequenced was naive CD8+ T cells sorted from blood. For the CDR3, the DNA is TGTGCCAGCAACGAAGGGTACGAAACCCAGTACTTC. Its protein is CASNEGYETQYF.